The rows below give T cell receptor beta chains drawn from one sample of a study of blood T cell repertoires in COVID-19. TCRdb keeps only in-frame clones here, not all; method: immunoSEQ multiplex PCR. The table lists about 400,000 clones, more than 80% of them singletons. What was sequenced was peripheral blood. These receptors all stem from a middle-aged man with acute or convalescent COVID-19. Both conserved end residues are part of each CDR3. The order of the fields is V gene, J gene, D gene, CDR3 protein. A D gene is named only where the DNA matches it firmly.

TRBV27,TRBJ1-1,-,CASSFEAGATEAFF
TRBV7-2,TRBJ1-1,TRBD1,CASSLAVGQLLEAFF
TRBV3-1/TRBV3-2,TRBJ1-1,-,CASSPRTTRRGAFF
TRBV5-4,TRBJ1-2,-,CASSFGRGYYGYTF
TRBV6-6,TRBJ2-7,-,CASSRPSEVYEQYF
TRBV4-1,TRBJ1-1,TRBD1,CASSQFGQGTPEAFF
TRBV14,TRBJ2-2,-,CASSRLGSRSTGTGELFF
TRBV14,TRBJ2-2,TRBD2,CASSQTSGYTGELFF
TRBV15,TRBJ2-3,-,CATSRAQDYFPDTQYF
TRBV5-1,TRBJ1-1,-,CASSSQTGSGTEAFF
TRBV5-1,TRBJ2-7,TRBD1,CASSLAGQGGYEQYF
TRBV5-8,TRBJ2-2,TRBD1,CASSTPDRGLSGELFF
TRBV19,TRBJ1-4,-,CASSINRATNEKLFF
TRBV5-1,TRBJ1-4,-,CASSLEEVVWRENEKLFF
TRBV11-2,TRBJ2-5,-,CASSYGQQETQYF
TRBV23-1,TRBJ1-4,-,CASSPPPGGLNEKLFF
TRBV6-6,TRBJ2-1,TRBD2,CASSYILGLAVEQFF
TRBV4-1,TRBJ2-2,TRBD2,CASRLAGGTGELFF
TRBV19,TRBJ1-1,-,CASSILQGNTEAFF
TRBV5-1,TRBJ2-1,-,CASSLVIQASSYNEQFF
TRBV7-9,TRBJ2-2,TRBD1,CASSLVDRGTGELFF
TRBV10-3,TRBJ1-2,-,CAIRRGYGYTF
TRBV3-1/TRBV3-2,TRBJ1-6,TRBD1,CASSQLGQSNSPLHF